What follows describes a single T cell receptor (beta chain). Its antigen is not identified. The data are from a study of human versus mouse CDR3 diversity and MHC coevolution. As for the study in general: Between roughly 5.5 x 10^6 and 1.6 x 10^7 valid reads came from each sample.

Broader study findings: More than 5 MHC II alleles selected the human T cells. By iCHAO1, human TCR beta clonotypes numbered roughly 1.6 million, the most.

TCRdb's table, derived via immunoSEQ multiplex PCR, lists solely in-frame clones and lacks some. There are 55,000 to 65,000 clones in the sample; approximately 94% occur only once, and over 15% lies in the top ten. The sequenced material came from naive CD4+ T cells from blood. The sample's subset: CD45RO-negative CD62L-positive naive CD4 T cells. The sequence was collected from a person aged 55 to 70 in good health.

In nucleotides, the CDR3 is TGTGCCAGCAGAACAGGGTACAATGAGCAGTTCTTC. Translating gives CASRTGYNEQFF. The chain joins TRBV6-5 to TRBJ2-1, with a weak D call TRBD1 (6 bases). The CDR3 extends over 12 amino acids. CDR1 is MNHEY, CDR2 SVGAGI, per germline. With 6 bases removed from V and 4 bases from J, the gap between germline ends came to 7 bases.